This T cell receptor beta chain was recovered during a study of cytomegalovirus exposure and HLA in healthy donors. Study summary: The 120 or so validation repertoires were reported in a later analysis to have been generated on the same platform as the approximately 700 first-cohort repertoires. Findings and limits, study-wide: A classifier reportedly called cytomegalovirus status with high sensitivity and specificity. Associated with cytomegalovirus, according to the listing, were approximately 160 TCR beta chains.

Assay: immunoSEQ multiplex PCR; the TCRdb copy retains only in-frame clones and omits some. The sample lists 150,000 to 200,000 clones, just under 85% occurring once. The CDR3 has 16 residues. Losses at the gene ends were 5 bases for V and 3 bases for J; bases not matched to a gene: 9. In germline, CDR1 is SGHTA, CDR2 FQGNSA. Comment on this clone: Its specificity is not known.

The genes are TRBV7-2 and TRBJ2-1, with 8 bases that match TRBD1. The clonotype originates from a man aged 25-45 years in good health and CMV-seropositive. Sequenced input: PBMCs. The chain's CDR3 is CASSPPAGTGYNEQFF. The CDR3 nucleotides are TGTGCCAGCAGCCCCCCGGCTGGGACAGGCTACAATGAGCAGTTCTTC. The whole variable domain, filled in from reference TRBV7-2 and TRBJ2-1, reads GAGVSQSPSNKVTEKGKDVELRCDPISGHTALYWYRQSLGQGLEFLIYFQGNSAPDKSGLPSDRFSAERTGGSVSTLTIQRTQQEDSAVYLCASSPPAGTGYNEQFFGPGTRLTVL.